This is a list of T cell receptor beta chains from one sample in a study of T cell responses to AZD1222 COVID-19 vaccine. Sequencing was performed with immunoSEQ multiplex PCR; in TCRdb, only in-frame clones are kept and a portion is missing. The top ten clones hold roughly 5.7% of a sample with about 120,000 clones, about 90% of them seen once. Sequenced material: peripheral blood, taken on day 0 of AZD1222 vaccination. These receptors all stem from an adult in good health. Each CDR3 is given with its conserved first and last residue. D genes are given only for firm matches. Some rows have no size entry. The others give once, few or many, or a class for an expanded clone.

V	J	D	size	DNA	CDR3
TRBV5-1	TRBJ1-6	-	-	TGCGCCAGCAGCTTGGAGTCAGGGCATAATTCACCCCTCCACTTT	CASSLESGHNSPLHF
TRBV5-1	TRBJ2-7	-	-	TGCGCCAGCAGCTTACCCGGGACAGAGCAGTACTTC	CASSLPGTEQYF
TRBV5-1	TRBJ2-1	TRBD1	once	TGCGCCAGCAGCCCGGGACAGGGACTCAATGAGCAGTTCTTC	CASSPGQGLNEQFF
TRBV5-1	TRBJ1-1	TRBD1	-	TGCGCCAGCGCCGACAGGGTGATGGGTCGGGCTGAAGCTTTCTTT	CASADRVMGRAEAFF
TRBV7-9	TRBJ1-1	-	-	TGTGCCAGCAGCTTAAGGTCTCGCAACACTGAAGCTTTCTTT	CASSLRSRNTEAFF
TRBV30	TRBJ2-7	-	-	TGTGCCTGGAGTGTCGGCGGCAAATCCTACGAGCAGTACTTC	CAWSVGGKSYEQYF
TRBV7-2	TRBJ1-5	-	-	TGTGCCAGCAGCCCCCGAAACGGCCAGCCCCAGCATTTT	CASSPRNGQPQHF
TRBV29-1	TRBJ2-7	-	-	TGCAGCGTCGTTCGGGCACACAGAACCTACGAGCAGTACTTC	CSVVRAHRTYEQYF
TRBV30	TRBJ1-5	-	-	TGTGCCTGGAGTGTTGGAAAAGGGGGTCAGCCCCAGCATTTT	CAWSVGKGGQPQHF
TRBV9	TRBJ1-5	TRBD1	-	TGTGCCAGCAGCGTAGCTCCAGGACAGGGGATGGATCAGCCCCAGCATTTT	CASSVAPGQGMDQPQHF
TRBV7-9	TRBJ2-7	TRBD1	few	TGTGCCAGCAGGGGCGACAGGGGGCTTGAGCAGTACTTC	CASRGDRGLEQYF
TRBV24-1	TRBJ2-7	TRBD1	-	TGTGCCACCAGTGACCCGCGGACAGGGGGGACCTACGAGCAGTACTTC	CATSDPRTGGTYEQYF
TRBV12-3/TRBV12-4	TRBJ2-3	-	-	TGTGCCAGCAGTATCCACACAGATACGCAGTATTTT	CASSIHTDTQYF
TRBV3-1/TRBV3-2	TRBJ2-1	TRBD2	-	TGTGCCAGCAGCCAAGCCGGGACTAGCAATGAGCAGTTCTTC	CASSQAGTSNEQFF
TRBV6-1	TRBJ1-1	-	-	TGTGCCAGCAGTGAAGCAAGGCGAGGGGCTGAAGCTTTCTTT	CASSEARRGAEAFF
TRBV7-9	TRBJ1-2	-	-	TGTGCCAGCAGCCCTCTCTCCTATGGCTACACCTTC	CASSPLSYGYTF
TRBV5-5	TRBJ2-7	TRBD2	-	TGTGCCAGCAACCCCCTAGCGGGAGGAGAGCAGTACTTC	CASNPLAGGEQYF
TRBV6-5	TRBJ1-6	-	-	TGTGCCAGCGCCCCCGAGAATTCACCCCTCCACTTT	CASAPENSPLHF
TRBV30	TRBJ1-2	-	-	TGTGCCTGGAGTGTAAGAGGGCATGGCTACACCTTC	CAWSVRGHGYTF
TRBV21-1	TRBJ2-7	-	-	TGTGCCAGCAGCAAAGATGACAGGGGGTCAGACTACGAGCAGTACTTC	CASSKDDRGSDYEQYF
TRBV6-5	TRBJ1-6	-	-	TGTGCCAGCTCGGGAGGGCTTTATAATTCACCCCTCCACTTT	CASSGGLYNSPLHF
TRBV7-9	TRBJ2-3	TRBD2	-	TGTGCCAGCAGCGCGACTAGCGGGAGACCAGATACGCAGTATTTT	CASSATSGRPDTQYF
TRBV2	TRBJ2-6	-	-	TGTGCCAGCAGGTTTTCTGGGGCCAACGTCCTGACTTTC	CASRFSGANVLTF
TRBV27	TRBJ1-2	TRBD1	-	TGTGCCAGCAGTTCAGGGGGCTTAAACTATGGCTACACCTTC	CASSSGGLNYGYTF
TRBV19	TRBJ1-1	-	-	TGTGCCAGTACCTACAGAAGTGAAGCTTTCTTT	CASTYRSEAFF
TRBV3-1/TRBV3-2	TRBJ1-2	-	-	TGTGCCAGCAGCCAAGGGGCCGGGAGGGCCTATGGCTACACCTTC	CASSQGAGRAYGYTF
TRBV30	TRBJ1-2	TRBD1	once	TGTGCCGTACGCTCCGGGACAGGGGGAAGTCTCTACTATGGCTACACCTTC	CAVRSGTGGSLYYGYTF
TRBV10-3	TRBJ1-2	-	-	TGTGCCATCAAACAGGGTGCTGGCTACACCTTC	CAIKQGAGYTF
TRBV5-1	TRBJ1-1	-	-	TGCGCCAGCAGCGGTCAAGGGCGTATGAACACTGAAGCTTTCTTT	CASSGQGRMNTEAFF
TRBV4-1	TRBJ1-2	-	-	TGCGCCAGCAGCCAAGAGGTTATCGTCCTACCCAACTATGGCTACACCTTC	CASSQEVIVLPNYGYTF
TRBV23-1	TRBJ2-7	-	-	TGCGCCAGCAACCCACGACAGTTTCTTGCCTACGAGCAGTACTTC	CASNPRQFLAYEQYF
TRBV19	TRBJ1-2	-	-	TGTGCGTCGGGCGGGGGGCCTGGGGGCTACACCTTC	CASGGGPGGYTF
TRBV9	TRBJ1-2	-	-	TGTGCCAGCAGCGTAGGGGGGTATGGCTACACCTTC	CASSVGGYGYTF
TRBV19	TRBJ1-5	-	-	TGTGCCAGTTCTCCAGTGTTCGTCCTCAATCAGCCCCAGCATTTT	CASSPVFVLNQPQHF
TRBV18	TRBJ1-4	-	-	TGTGCCAGCTCAGTGAGCCTTAATGAAAAACTGTTTTTT	CASSVSLNEKLFF
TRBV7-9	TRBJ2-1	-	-	TGTGCCAGCATCCAACCTGTCGGCAATGAGCAGTTCTTC	CASIQPVGNEQFF
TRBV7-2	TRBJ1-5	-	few	TGTGCCAGCAGCGCGACCAGGGGAAGCCGGCAGCCCCAGCATTTT	CASSATRGSRQPQHF
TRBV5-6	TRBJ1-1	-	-	TGTGCCAGCAGCTCCCCCGATGTTGGGACTGAAGCTTTCTTT	CASSSPDVGTEAFF
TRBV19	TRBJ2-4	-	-	TGTGCCAGTAGTAGCGCCAGGGGGGCGGACATTCAGTACTTC	CASSSARGADIQYF
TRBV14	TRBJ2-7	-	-	TGTGCCAGCAGCCGAGGATCCCGCTACGAGCAGTACTTC	CASSRGSRYEQYF
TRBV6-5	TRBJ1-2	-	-	TGTGCCAGCAGGGTTTACGGGGGGTCGGGCGGCTACACCTTC	CASRVYGGSGGYTF
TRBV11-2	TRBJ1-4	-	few	TGTGCCAGCAGCTTAGTAAGTGGGACTTCCGGGCTTGAAAAACTGTTTTTT	CASSLVSGTSGLEKLFF
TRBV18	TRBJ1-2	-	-	TGTGCCAGCTCACCCTCAAGTCGGGAACAATATGGCTACACCTTC	CASSPSSREQYGYTF
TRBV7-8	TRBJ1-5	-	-	TGTGCCAGCAGCCCCGATACAGGGAATCAGCCCCAGCATTTT	CASSPDTGNQPQHF
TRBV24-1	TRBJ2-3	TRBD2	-	TGTGCCACCAGTGGTCGGGGGGCAGATACGCAGTATTTT	CATSGRGADTQYF
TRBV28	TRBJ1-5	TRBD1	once	TGTGCCAGCAGTTCCGGACAGGGGAAGACTCAGCCCCAGCATTTT	CASSSGQGKTQPQHF
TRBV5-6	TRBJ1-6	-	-	TGTGCCAGCAGCTTGCGGGGGGCAAGGAATTCACCCCTCCACTTT	CASSLRGARNSPLHF
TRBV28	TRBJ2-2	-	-	TGTGCCAGCAGTTTCCCAGTCGGGGAGCTGTTTTTT	CASSFPVGELFF
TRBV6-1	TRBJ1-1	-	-	TGTGCCAGCAGTTTAGGGTGGACTGAAGCTTTCTTT	CASSLGWTEAFF